The T cell receptor beta chain under discussion was sequenced for a study of cytomegalovirus exposure and HLA in healthy donors. Study-level findings and limits: Per a later analysis, about 18,000 TCR beta sequences showed association with HLA alleles at 0.05 false discovery rate. Excluded: some indistinguishable V segments such as TRBV6-2 and TRBV6-3.

Worth noting for this clone: The target antigen is unknown.

The study ran its PCR with 60 Vbeta and 13 Jbeta primers. The repertoire was sequenced with immunoSEQ multiplex PCR; TCRdb's copy has only in-frame clones and lacks some. The sample has 150,000 to 200,000 clones, 76% seen once. Trimming removed 2 bases from V and 5 bases from J, with 8 bases in between. This CDR3 region has 13 residues. From germline, CDR1 is SGHDT and CDR2 YYEEEE. V gene TRBV5-6 combines with J gene TRBJ2-1; D remains unclear. The sample was PBMCs. The clonotype comes from a woman in her 30s in good health and CMV-seropositive. CDR3: CASSFTFNNEQFF. CDR3 DNA: TGTGCCAGCAGCTTTACTTTCAACAATGAGCAGTTCTTC.